One and the same sample provided the 17 T cell receptor beta chains below, sequenced in a study of tumor and adjacent non-tumor tissue in lung cancer. RNA was extracted from bulk tissue without any cell sorting. Three rounds of nested PCR, following a modified ARM-PCR protocol, produced the TCRbeta library. MiXCR, applied by TCRdb to the multiplex PCR reads, yields one record per CDR3 protein. Of about 110,000 distinct CDR3 sequences in the sample, roughly 75% were seen once. Sample: lung tumor tissue. The source is a woman aged 60-75 years with non-small cell lung cancer.

With regard to this clonotype: This may be a read error: a much more frequent sequence differs by one nucleotide. The J gene is TRBJ2-1, the V gene TRBV4-2; TRBD2 matches at 14 bases. This CDR3 is built from 15 residues. The germline CDR1 and CDR2 sequences are LGHNA and YNFKEQ. With 7 bases clipped from V and 5 bases from J, the junction kept 4 bases outside the gene matches. This CDR3 reads CASNLTSGGDNEQFF. The CDR3 DNA is TGTGCCAGCAACCTGACTAGCGGGGGGGACAATGAGCAGTTCTTC.

The rearrangement uses TRBV11-3 and TRBJ2-5; weak D call: TRBD1 (5 bases). Looked up from germline, CDR1 is SGHNT and CDR2 is YENEEA. CDR3 length equals 13 residues. The V end was cut by 3 bases, the J end by 7 bases, with 12 bases between. The CDR3 is CASSFGSQGTQYF. The CDR3 DNA follows: TGTGCCAGCAGCTTCGGCAGCCAGGGGACCCAGTACTTC.

The chain uses TRBV7-9 and TRBJ2-2; TRBD2 might be the D (6 bases). The CDR3 is made up of 20 amino acids. The V gene lost 6 bases and the J gene lost 0 bases, with 26 bases spanning the gap. Germline V CDR1 and CDR2: SEHNR, FQNEAQ (reference sequence). CDR3 protein: CASSRVRAGRPDSNTGELFF. Here the CDR3 DNA reads TGTGCCAGCAGTCGAGTGAGGGCGGGACGACCTGATTCGAACACCGGGGAGCTGTTTTTT. The full variable domain, completed using reference TRBV7-9 and TRBJ2-2, is DTGVSQNPRHKITKRGQNVTFRCDPISEHNRLYWYRQTLGQGPEFLTYFQNEAQLEKSRLLSDRFSAERPKGSFSTLEIQRTEQGDSAMYLCASSRVRAGRPDSNTGELFFGEGSRLTVL.

This clonotype came up once. The CDR3 carries no conserved terminal phenylalanine or tryptophan, so it likely arises from a read error. It is unclear where the CDR3 begins or ends on the DNA, so no DNA is shown, and the CDR3 is as TCRdb lists it. This sequence joins TRBV29-1 and TRBJ2-5; TRBD2 is the table's D call and was not checked against the DNA. The germline CDR1 and CDR2 sequences are SQVTM and ANQGSEA. The CDR3 is 11 amino acids in total, end residues counted. The CDR3 sequence: CSAPRGEIHYI.

Worth noting for this clonotype: A much larger clone lies a single base off, so this may be a read error. The J gene is TRBJ1-5, the V gene TRBV6-2 or TRBV6-3; unclear D gene. This CDR3 spans 17 amino acids. Germline V gene data show CDR1 as MNHEY and CDR2 as SVGEGT. The V gene lost 5 bases and the J gene lost 3 bases, with 20 bases spanning the gap. The CDR3 here is CASSTEIFVLDNQPQHF. Here the CDR3 DNA reads TGTGCCAGCAGTACCGAGATTTTCGTGCTGGACAATCAGCCCCAGCATTTT.

This clonotype showed up just once. Relative to the germline gene, one junction end is altered; a read error may explain this. V and J are TRBV12-3 or TRBV12-4 and TRBJ2-1; maybe TRBD2 (6 bases). This CDR3 has 14 residues. In nucleotides, the CDR3 is TGTGCCAACAGTTTAGGGCTGGCGGGGAATGAGCAGTTCTTC. It is translated as CANSLGLAGNEQFF.

This clonotype appeared a few times. One end of the junction is discordant with germline, which a read error may explain. The CDR3: CASSLSVRRQETQYF. The CDR3 bases are TGTGCTAGCAGCTTATCGGTACGGAGACAAGAGACCCAGTACTTC. V is TRBV11-2 and J is TRBJ2-5; unclear D gene. The CDR3 totals 15 residues. CDR1 and CDR2 from the germline V gene are SGHAT and FQNNGV.

A word on this clonotype: Mismatch with germline at one junction end may stem from a read error. The V and J genes are TRBV11-1 and TRBJ1-1; D gene uncertain. This CDR3 comprises 15 residues. The germline gives CDR1 SGHAT, CDR2 FQDESV (reference sequence). CDR3 nucleotides: TGTGCGAGCAGCTCCGATCCGGGCCGCATAACTGAAGCTTTCTTT. Translation gives CASSSDPGRITEAFF.

In the case of this clonotype: One end of the junction fails to match germline, which may point to a read error. The chain couples TRBV11-3 to TRBJ2-1, with a tentative D call TRBD2 (5 bases). Germline V gene sequence: CDR1 SGHNT, CDR2 YENEEA. The length of the CDR3 is 17 residues. The CDR3 region has the DNA TGTGCCAGCAGTCTAGAGTTGGCTAGTGGGAGCCACAATAAGCAGTTCTTC. It encodes CASSLELASGSHNKQFF.

About this clonotype: Possible read error: a much larger clone is one base away. The chain recombines TRBV6-1 with TRBJ2-5; D ambiguous. Germline V gene sequence: CDR1 MNHNS, CDR2 SASEGT. The CDR3 extends over 11 amino acids. V gave up 10 bases and J gave up 2 bases, with 8 bases separating them. The DNA of the CDR3 is TGTGCCAACACCCAGCAAGAGACCCAGTACTTC. Its translation: CANTQQETQYF.

About this clonotype itself: A junction end diverges from the germline sequence, so it may reflect a read error. The gene calls are TRBV11-3 and TRBJ1-5; D not resolved. This CDR3 region has 13 residues. The germline V gene has CDR1 SGHNT and CDR2 YENEEA. CDR3 region: CPSNRGRDQLQHF. CDR3 DNA: TGTCCCAGCAACAGAGGCAGAGATCAGCTCCAGCATTTT.

Points on this clonotype: An end of the junction differs from the germline gene, which may be a read error. This rearrangement joins TRBV12-3 or TRBV12-4 to TRBJ1-3, with 11 bases identical to TRBD1. This CDR3 has 15 amino acids. The CDR3 reads CVSSIQGTGGNTTYF. The CDR3 coding sequence is TGTGTCAGCAGTATACAGGGGACAGGGGGAAACACCACATATTTT.

This clonotype appeared a single time. One end of the junction does not line up with germline, which may come from a read error. V gene TRBV5-6 combines with J gene TRBJ2-4, with D possibly matching TRBD1 (6 bases). The CDR3 sequence is 15 residues long. The germline gives CDR1 SGHDT, CDR2 YYEEEE. This chain's CDR3 is CASSKQGHVIDIQCF. The CDR3 region has the DNA TGTGCCAGCAGCAAGCAGGGACACGTAATCGACATTCAGTGCTTC. The entire variable domain, with the rest obtained from reference TRBV5-6 and TRBJ2-4, is as follows: DAGVTQSPTHLIKTRGQQVTLRCSPKSGHDTVSWYQQALGQGPQFIFQYYEEEERQRGNFPDRFSGHQFPNYSSELNVNALLLGDSALYLCASSKQGHVIDIQCFGAGTRLSVL.

With respect to this clonotype: A read error may account for a junction end that differs from germline. This chain joins TRBV11-2 and TRBJ1-5; unclear D gene. Per the germline V gene, CDR1 is SGHAT and CDR2 is FQNNGV. This CDR3 has 15 residues. The CDR3 loop is CGSSLMRGGNQPQHF. The CDR3 coding sequence is TGTGGCAGCAGCTTAATGCGCGGTGGCAATCAGCCCCAGCATTTT.

As to this clonotype: An end of the junction differs from the germline gene, which may be a read error. This sequence joins TRBV12-3 or TRBV12-4 and TRBJ2-5; a possible D gene is TRBD1 (5 bases). The CDR3 is made up of 14 amino acids. As DNA, the CDR3 is TGTACCAGCAGTTCATACAGGAGTCAAGAGACCCAGTACTTC. Translated: CTSSSYRSQETQYF.

Points on this clonotype: The junction does not match germline at one end; this may be a read error. The chain recombines TRBV11-2 with TRBJ2-5, with D perhaps matching TRBD1 (7 bases). Germline V gives CDR1 SGHAT, CDR2 FQNNGV. This CDR3 has 16 amino acids. Here the CDR3 reads CASSVEWYRGGETQYF. CDR3 bases: TGTGCCAGCAGCGTAGAATGGTACAGGGGAGGAGAGACCCAATACTTC. Variable domain in full (rest from reference TRBV11-2 and TRBJ2-5): EAGVAQSPRYKIIEKRQSVAFWCNPISGHATLYWYQQILGQGPKLLIQFQNNGVVDDSQLPKDRFSAERLKGVDSTLKIQPAKLEDSAVYLCASSVEWYRGGETQYFGPGTRLLVL.

The genes are TRBV6-5 and TRBJ2-3, with a possible D match to TRBD2 (6 bases). Germline lookup yields CDR1 MNHEY and CDR2 SVGAGI. The V and J ends lost 7 bases and 15 bases respectively, with 29 bases between them. The CDR3 is 15 residues long. The DNA of the CDR3 is TGTGCCAGCAATGTGGCGGGATCTAGCACAGATATGCACTATTTT. This sequence encodes CASNVAGSSTDMHYF.